This entry features one TCR beta chain sequence. What it binds is not known. Looked up from germline, CDR1 is PRHDT and CDR2 is FYEKMQ (reference sequence). CDR3 length: 15 residues. Deletions cut 2 bases from V and 6 bases from J, with 17 bases between. Here immunoSEQ multiplex PCR was the method, and the copy in TCRdb shows in-frame clones only, minus some. This sample has about 220,000 clones, with 75% to 95% found just once. This record comes from a study of cytomegalovirus exposure and HLA in healthy donors. Study findings and constraints: The authors enumerated over 150 TCR beta chains as linked to cytomegalovirus.

The receptor comes from a woman between 18 and 29 years old in good health and CMV-seronegative. The source material was PBMCs. The V call is TRBV13, the J call TRBJ2-7; perhaps TRBD2 as D (7 bases). This chain's CDR3 is CASSLSLYRGAEQYF. The CDR3, as DNA: TGTGCCAGCAGCTTAAGTCTTTATCGGGGGGCCGAGCAGTACTTC.